These 6 T cell receptor beta chains originate from one sample sequenced in a study of blood T cell repertoires in COVID-19. Some clones are missing from TCRdb's copy, which holds only in-frame ones; the method was immunoSEQ multiplex PCR. The sample carries around 280,000 clones, 70% to 90% recorded once. The sequenced sample consisted of peripheral blood. Every receptor here comes from a woman aged 25 to 39 who had recovered from COVID-19.

The J gene is TRBJ2-2, the V gene TRBV4-2, with 8 bases fitting TRBD2. Germline loops: CDR1 LGHNA, CDR2 YNFKEQ. Trimming at V came to 0 bases and at J to 2 bases, leaving 5 bases not matched to a gene. The CDR3 is made up of 17 amino acids. The chain's CDR3 is CASSQDPLAGNTGELFF. CDR3 nucleotides: TGTGCCAGCAGCCAAGATCCCCTAGCGGGCAACACCGGGGAGCTGTTTTTT.

For the CDR3, the DNA is TGTGCCAGCAGCCAAGGGGTAGCGGGAGTTTCCTACAATGAGCAGTTCTTC. The encoded protein is CASSQGVAGVSYNEQFF. The rearrangement uses TRBV5-8 and TRBJ2-1, with 9 bases lining up with TRBD2. Germline V lookup: CDR1 SGHTS, CDR2 YDEGEE. The ends lost 4 bases at V and 1 base at J; junction bases unmatched: 9. CDR3 length: 17 residues.

This chain links TRBV4-3 with TRBJ2-3; 15 bases agree with TRBD2. The length of the CDR3 is 21 residues. In germline, CDR1 is LGHNA, CDR2 YSLEER. With 3 bases clipped from V and 5 bases from J, the junction kept 18 bases outside the gene matches. DNA of the CDR3: TGCGCCAGCAGCCAGGAAAAAGCAGGACTAGCGGGAGGGCCAGAAGAAGATACGCAGTATTTT. Amino acid sequence: CASSQEKAGLAGGPEEDTQYF.

A word on this clone: This sample includes further DNA sequences coding for the same CDR3. The chain recombines TRBV14 with TRBJ2-7, with TRBD2 as a possible D gene (6 bases). The CDR3 is 11 amino acids. Germline V gene lookup returns CDR1 SGHDN and CDR2 FVKESK. The V end lost 3 bases, the J end lost 6 bases, and 6 bases lay between the germline ends. CDR3 amino acids: CASSQGGEQYF. CDR3 in DNA: TGTGCCAGCAGCCAGGGAGGCGAGCAGTACTTC.

The chain employs TRBV27 and TRBJ1-1; the D gene is possibly TRBD1 (6 bases). V dropped 5 bases and J dropped 8 bases, with 15 bases sitting between them. CDR3 length equals 13 residues. CDR1 MNHEY and CDR2 SMNVEV come from the germline V gene (reference sequence). The CDR3: CASSKTGPGEAFF. As DNA, the CDR3 is TGTGCCAGCAGTAAAACAGGGCCGGGGGAAGCTTTCTTT.

This clone appeared once. The J gene is TRBJ1-1, the V gene TRBV7-8; no clear D. Trimming pared 5 bases from V and 4 bases from J, leaving 11 bases between. Germline loops: CDR1 SGHVS, CDR2 FQNEAQ. This CDR3 has 13 amino acids. CDR3 nucleotide sequence: TGTGCCAGCAGCCCGGCGGCGAGCACTGAAGCTTTCTTT. Amino acid sequence: CASSPAASTEAFF.